This TCR beta chain was documented in a study of cytomegalovirus exposure and HLA in healthy donors. Turning to the study itself: HLA-typed donors were the source of about 85 million unique TCRs held in an early data release. Study findings and constraints: Usually a TCR sequence was rare, but some public TCRs were found in many donors. Using the classifier, cytomegalovirus status was reportedly diagnosed with high specificity and sensitivity.

This clone was picked up a small number of times. The antigen is unknown. The germline CDR1 and CDR2 sequences are SGHNT and YYREEE (reference sequence). V lost 1 base, J lost 1 base, and 8 bases lay in between. CDR3 length: 14 residues. Healthy bone marrow donors supplied every sample. 13 Jbeta primers and 60 Vbeta primers were used for the PCR. Assay: immunoSEQ multiplex PCR; the TCRdb copy retains only in-frame clones and omits some. Of around 170,000 clones listed, approximately 79% were seen once; the top ten hold 6.3%. The chain recombines TRBV5-4 with TRBJ1-1; TRBD1 is a possible D gene (5 bases). This clonotype originated in a man aged 40-49 years in good health and CMV-seropositive. The sequencing sample was made of PBMCs. In DNA form, the CDR3 reads TGTGCCAGCAGCTTGCCAGGACAGAACACTGAAGCTTTCTTT. It encodes CASSLPGQNTEAFF.